The 13 T cell receptor beta chains below were found in one sample sequenced in a study of control samples from healthy donors and cancer patients (dated by TCRdb to 2020 to 2021). Receptor libraries were prepared by the immunoSEQ multiplex PCR assay. This is the immuneACCESS table as TCRdb keeps it, with only in-frame sequences that have V and J called. A part of the clones is gone; compared with another copy, unresolved V genes explain less than half, and the rest is unexplained. This sample is represented by more than 110,000 clones; about 88% of them were singletons. The leading ten clones occupy around 10% of the sample. The sample taken for sequencing was blood. These TCRs come from a woman aged 25 to 45 in good health.

The chain combines TRBV5-6 with TRBJ1-6, with a weak D call TRBD1 (5 bases). With 7 bases removed from V and 9 bases from J, the gap between germline ends came to 14 bases. The CDR3 is 13 residues long. Germline V lookup: CDR1 SGHDT, CDR2 YYEEEE. The CDR3 DNA reads TGTGCCAGCGGGAGGGGCGTGGGTTCACCCCTCCACTTT. It is translated as CASGRGVGSPLHF.

The rearrangement links TRBV5-1 to TRBJ1-2; no firm D call. CDR1 is SGHRS, CDR2 YFSETQ, per germline. CDR3 length: 11 residues. The V end lost 0 bases, the J end lost 7 bases, and 4 bases lay between the germline ends. The CDR3 reads CASSLGAGYTF. CDR3 nucleotides: TGCGCCAGCAGCTTGGGGGCTGGCTACACCTTC.

The J gene is TRBJ2-1, the V gene TRBV24-1; tentative D call: TRBD1 (5 bases). The V and J ends lost 5 bases and 11 bases respectively, with 12 bases between them. Germline assignment: CDR1 KGHDR and CDR2 SFDVKD. This CDR3 is built from 12 residues. DNA of the CDR3: TGTGCCACCAGTGCCGGCGCAGGGAAGCAGTTCTTC. Amino acid sequence: CATSAGAGKQFF.

This rearrangement joins TRBV7-2 to TRBJ1-1; a weak D match, TRBD1 (6 bases). Trimming pared 4 bases from V and 0 bases from J, leaving 21 bases between. Germline V CDR1 and CDR2: SGHTA, FQGNSA. The CDR3 has 18 amino acids. The CDR3 here is CASSYPRTAKEMNTEAFF. The CDR3 DNA is TGTGCCAGCAGCTACCCCCGGACAGCAAAAGAGATGAACACTGAAGCTTTCTTT. Supplemented by reference TRBV7-2 and TRBJ1-1, the full variable domain reads GAGVSQSPSNKVTEKGKDVELRCDPISGHTALYWYRQSLGQGLEFLIYFQGNSAPDKSGLPSDRFSAERTGGSVSTLTIQRTQQEDSAVYLCASSYPRTAKEMNTEAFFGQGTRLTVV.

The chain links TRBV4-2 to TRBJ2-5; D is unresolved. The germline V and J ends were trimmed by 0 bases and 5 bases, with 4 bases remaining between them. The CDR3 consists of 12 residues. Per the germline V gene, CDR1 is LGHNA and CDR2 is YNFKEQ. CDR3 loop: CASSQDWETQYF. The CDR3, as DNA: TGTGCCAGCAGCCAAGACTGGGAGACCCAGTACTTC.

This clone was seen a single time. This sequence joins TRBV19 and TRBJ2-1, with 8 bases that match TRBD1. CDR3 length: 12 residues. CDR1 is LNHDA and CDR2 is SQIVND in the germline V gene (reference sequence). V lost 8 bases to trimming and J lost 8 bases; unmatched junction nucleotides: 5. Here the CDR3 reads CASPGQGDEQFF. In nucleotides, the CDR3 is TGTGCCAGTCCTGGACAGGGCGATGAGCAGTTCTTC.

This clone appeared a single time. The chain joins TRBV29-1 to TRBJ2-5; no firm D call. This CDR3 contains 13 residues. Germline V gives CDR1 SQVTM, CDR2 ANQGSEA. The V end lost 1 base, the J end lost 1 base, and 7 bases lay between the germline ends. CDR3 sequence: CSVEAMSQETQYF. CDR3 coding DNA: TGCAGCGTTGAAGCTATGTCCCAAGAGACCCAGTACTTC. Variable domain in full (rest from reference TRBV29-1 and TRBJ2-5): SAVISQKPSRDICQRGTSLTIQCQVDSQVTMMFWYRQQPGQSLTLIATANQGSEATYESGFVIDKFPISRPNLTFSTLTVSNMSPEDSSIYLCSVEAMSQETQYFGPGTRLLVL.

The V gene is TRBV5-1, the J gene TRBJ2-3; 11 nucleotides align to TRBD2. The V segment lost 0 bases and the J segment 2 bases; nucleotides outside the gene matches: 2. This CDR3 comprises 16 residues. Germline V gene lookup returns CDR1 SGHRS and CDR2 YFSETQ. The CDR3 reads CASSLVTSGTTDTQYF. Here the CDR3 DNA reads TGCGCCAGCAGCTTGGTGACTAGCGGGACCACAGATACGCAGTATTTT.

With regard to this clone: Other nucleotide sequences from this sample produce the same CDR3. This sequence joins TRBV12-3 or TRBV12-4 and TRBJ2-1; D is ambiguous. The CDR3 spans 11 residues. V lost 1 base and J lost 8, with 3 bases in between. CDR3 region: CASSLGDEQFF. CDR3 nucleotide sequence: TGTGCCAGCAGTTTAGGAGATGAGCAGTTCTTC.

V gene TRBV7-2 combines with J gene TRBJ2-1; 10 positions agree with TRBD2. The CDR3 consists of 13 residues. V gave up 10 bases and J gave up 6 bases; unmatched junction bases: 6. Looked up from germline, CDR1 is SGHTA and CDR2 is FQGNSA. Here the CDR3 DNA reads TGTGCCATCCGAGCGGGAGGGGGCAATGAGCAGTTCTTC. Encoded protein: CAIRAGGGNEQFF.

The chain recombines TRBV25-1 with TRBJ1-1; weak D call: TRBD1 (6 bases). Trimming removed 7 bases at V and 1 base at J, with 7 bases between. The germline V gene has CDR1 MGHDK and CDR2 SYGVNS. The CDR3 spans 12 residues. In DNA form, the CDR3 reads TGTGCCAGCAAGGGACAGAACACTGAAGCTTTCTTT. It translates to CASKGQNTEAFF.

The chain employs TRBV28 and TRBJ1-4, with 8 bases aligning to TRBD1. CDR1 is MDHEN and CDR2 is SYDVKM in the germline V gene. The V segment lost 7 bases and the J segment 3 bases; nucleotides outside the gene matches: 7. The CDR3 has 15 amino acids. This CDR3 is CASTRGLLANEKLFF. The CDR3 nucleotides are TGTGCCAGCACCAGGGGGCTACTGGCTAATGAAAAACTGTTTTTT.

The rearrangement links TRBV6-6 to TRBJ1-3, with 9 bases aligning to TRBD1. CDR1 is MNHNY, CDR2 SVGAGI, per germline (reference sequence). There are 18 residues in the CDR3. V was pared by 5 bases and J by 1 base, with 12 bases of the junction left unmatched. The CDR3 spells CASSPRDRERTSGNTIYF. In DNA, the CDR3 is TGTGCCAGCAGTCCCCGGGACAGGGAAAGGACTTCTGGAAACACCATATATTTT.